This section outlines one T cell receptor beta chain sequence together with its context. Its antigen is currently unknown. The iRepertoire nested amplicon-rescue multiplex PCR amplified TCR alpha and beta CDR3s from RNA. For one-step reverse transcription and amplification, 100-400 ng of tissue mRNA or PBMC total RNA was used. TCRdb used MiXCR to reprocess the multiplex PCR reads, holding one entry per CDR3 protein. The sample holds under 150,000 distinct CDR3 sequences, about two fifths seen once. These data belong to a study of glioma-infiltrating T cells. Findings and limits, study-wide: Very few CDR3 sequences were shared between tissue and blood. Non-neoplastic patients had below-expected tissue-blood divergence, while all gliomas exceeded expectation.

Sequencing was performed on glioma tissue, nonneoplastic brain tissue, or PBMCs (not recorded which). This sequence originates from a human donor with low-grade glioma or glioblastoma, undergoing nonglioma brain surgery, or in good health (not recorded which).

This CDR3 reads CSAQDRLADPPAYF. The CDR3 DNA reads as TGCAGTGCCCAGGACCGACTAGCGGACCCACCTGCGTATTTT. The chain employs TRBV20-1 and TRBJ2-3, with TRBD2 matching 9 bases. This CDR3 region has 14 residues. CDR1 is DFQATT, CDR2 SNEGSKA, per germline (reference sequence). The V and J ends lost 6 bases and 14 bases, in that order; junction bases with no gene match: 18.